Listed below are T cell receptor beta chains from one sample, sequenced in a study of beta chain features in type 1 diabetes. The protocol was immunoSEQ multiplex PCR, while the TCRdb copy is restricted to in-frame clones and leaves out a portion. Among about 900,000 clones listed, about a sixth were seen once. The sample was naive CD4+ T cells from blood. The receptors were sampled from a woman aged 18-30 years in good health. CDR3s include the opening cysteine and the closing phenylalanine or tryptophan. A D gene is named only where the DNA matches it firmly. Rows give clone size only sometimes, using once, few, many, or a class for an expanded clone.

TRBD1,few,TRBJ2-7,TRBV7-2,CASSRTQGAYEQYF,TGTGCCAGCAGCCGGACACAGGGGGCATACGAGCAGTACTTC
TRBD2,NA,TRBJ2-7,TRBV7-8,CASNSGLAGDAYEQYF,TGTGCCAGCAACTCAGGACTAGCGGGAGATGCCTACGAGCAGTACTTC
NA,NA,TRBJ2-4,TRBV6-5,CASSYPGPQGDIQYF,TGTGCCAGCAGTTACCCGGGACCTCAGGGAGACATTCAGTACTTC
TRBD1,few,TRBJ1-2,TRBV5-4,CASSLAGGRYGYTF,TGTGCCAGCAGCTTGGCAGGGGGAAGGTATGGCTACACCTTC
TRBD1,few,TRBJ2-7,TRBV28,CASQTGHYEQYF,TGTGCCAGTCAGACAGGGCACTACGAGCAGTACTTC
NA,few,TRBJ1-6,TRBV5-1,CASSLRAINSPLHF,TGCGCCAGCAGCTTAAGGGCCATCAATTCACCCCTCCACTTT
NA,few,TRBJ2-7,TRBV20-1,CSALGSYEQYF,TGCAGTGCCCTCGGCTCCTACGAGCAGTACTTC
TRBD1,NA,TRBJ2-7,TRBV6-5,CATLRAGGPYEQYF,TGTGCCACCCTCCGGGCAGGGGGCCCATACGAGCAGTACTTC
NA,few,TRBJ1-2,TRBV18,CASSPGTRHAGGYTF,TGTGCCAGCTCACCGGGCACAAGGCACGCGGGTGGCTACACCTTC
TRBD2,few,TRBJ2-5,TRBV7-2,CASSLAGAGETQYF,TGTGCCAGCAGCCTAGCGGGAGCCGGGGAGACCCAGTACTTC
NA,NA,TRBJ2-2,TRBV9,CASSVAPNSGELFF,TGTGCCAGCAGCGTAGCCCCGAACTCCGGGGAGCTGTTTTTT
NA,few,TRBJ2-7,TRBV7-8,CASSPHASEKRRPF,TGTGCCAGCAGCCCCCATGCTAGCGAGAAACGCCGCCCTTTC
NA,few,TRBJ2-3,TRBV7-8,CASSLRRVLGTDTQYF,TGTGCCAGCAGCTTAAGGCGGGTATTGGGCACAGATACGCAGTATTTT
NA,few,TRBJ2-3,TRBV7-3,CASSFGLDRTDTQYF,TGTGCCAGCAGCTTCGGTCTGGATCGCACAGATACGCAGTATTTT
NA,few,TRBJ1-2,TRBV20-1,CSYRIPNGYTF,TGCAGTTACAGGATCCCGAATGGCTACACCTTC
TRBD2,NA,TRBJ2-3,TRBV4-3,CASSQESGRAPDTQYF,TGCGCCAGCAGCCAAGAAAGCGGGAGGGCCCCAGATACGCAGTATTTT
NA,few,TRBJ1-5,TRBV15,CATHRGDGNQPQHF,TGTGCCACCCACCGGGGGGATGGCAATCAGCCCCAGCATTTT
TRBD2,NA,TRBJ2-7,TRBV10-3,CAISGTGLAYEQYF,TGTGCCATCAGTGGCACCGGACTAGCCTACGAGCAGTACTTC
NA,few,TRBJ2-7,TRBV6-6,CASRPDQGSGYEQYF,TGTGCCAGCAGACCCGACCAGGGTAGTGGCTACGAGCAGTACTTC
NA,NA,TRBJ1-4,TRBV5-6,CASSLLRSEGREKLFF,TGTGCCAGCAGTCTGCTCCGATCTGAGGGGAGGGAAAAACTGTTTTTT